This T cell receptor beta chain appears in the sequencing data of a study of beta chain features in type 1 diabetes. About the research overall: Cell yields, gender and age were similar in healthy donors and patients.

Trimming cost V 3 bases and J 9 bases; bases outside gene matches: 5. CDR1 is SGHRS, CDR2 YFSETQ, per germline. CDR3 length: 13 amino acids. The whole isolated RNA underwent reverse transcription, so sequencing captured expressed TCRB transcripts. TCRdb's table, derived via immunoSEQ multiplex PCR, lists solely in-frame clones and lacks some. The sample includes a few hundred thousand clones, over 11% of them seen just once. About this clone itself: Its antigen is as yet unknown.

Findings and caveats of the study: A potential influence of HLA type upon TCRB rearrangement remained unresolved herein. It was among patients, rather than healthy donors, that naive, central memory and Treg TCRB repertoires appeared more similar. Shorter TCRB CDR3s, moderately but significantly so, marked every one of the four CD4+ subsets in Type 1 diabetes patients. VDJ junctions from type 1 diabetes patients carried fewer insertions and larger deletions.

Sequenced material: naive CD4+ T cells from blood. The chain is built from TRBV5-1 and TRBJ2-1, with 8 nucleotides matching TRBD2. The source of this sequence is a man between 25 and 39 years old with type 1 diabetes. The CDR3 loop reads CASSSPGGAEQFF. In DNA form, the CDR3 reads TGCGCCAGCAGCTCACCCGGGGGGGCTGAGCAGTTCTTC.